The present TCR beta chain was sequenced within a study of T cell responses to AZD1222 COVID-19 vaccine. Whole-study findings and limits: Females outnumbered males among donors, who were mostly white British; clonal diversity was possibly underestimated. Only after the peak T cell response were repertoires sampled. Of the AZD1222 recipients, only 5 or 6 were seropositive at baseline.

In the case of this clone: No antigen is known for it.

Only in-frame clones appear in the TCRdb table, and some are missing; sequencing was by immunoSEQ multiplex PCR. The repertoire has 75,000 to 85,000 clones, roughly 89% of them found once; the top ten carry approximately 10%. Deletions cut 2 bases from V and 5 bases from J, with 12 bases between. Germline CDR1 and CDR2: SGHRS and YFSETQ. The CDR3 is 14 residues long. The chain employs TRBV5-1 and TRBJ2-3; D is undetermined. The starting material was peripheral blood, obtained 28 days after the second AZD1222 dose. This TCR was recovered from an adult who received the AZD1222 COVID-19 vaccine. In nucleotides, the CDR3 is TGCGCCAGCAGCTTAAGTTACGGAGAAGATACGCAGTATTTT. Protein: CASSLSYGEDTQYF.